One T cell receptor (beta chain) is described in this entry. This sample is part of a study of cytomegalovirus exposure and HLA in healthy donors. Trimming left V 0 bases short and J 0 bases short, with 10 bases between. This CDR3 has 16 amino acids. Germline loops: CDR1 SGHDT, CDR2 YYEEEE. The PCR had 60 Vbeta and 13 Jbeta primers. The repertoire was sequenced with immunoSEQ multiplex PCR; TCRdb's copy has only in-frame clones and lacks some. The repertoire consists of about 78,000 clones, with 72% occurring once and the leading ten covering more than 9.5%. The rearrangement uses TRBV5-6 and TRBJ2-1; tentatively, D is TRBD2 (5 bases). The sample taken for sequencing was PBMCs. The sequence derives from a woman aged 40 to 55 in good health and CMV-seropositive. Here the CDR3 DNA reads TGTGCCAGCAGCTTGGACGGACGGGGCTCCTACAATGAGCAGTTCTTC. Its protein product is CASSLDGRGSYNEQFF. Combining the CDR3 with reference TRBV5-6 and TRBJ2-1 gives the whole variable domain DAGVTQSPTHLIKTRGQQVTLRCSPKSGHDTVSWYQQALGQGPQFIFQYYEEEERQRGNFPDRFSGHQFPNYSSELNVNALLLGDSALYLCASSLDGRGSYNEQFFGPGTRLTVL.